The table lists the clone carrying this T cell receptor (beta chain) with a few counts. The Seattle patients joined while their infection was active and were tracked longitudinally afterward. The data belong to a study of blood T cell repertoires in COVID-19. Study-wide context: COVID-19 samples, acute and convalescent, were from the United States, Italy and Spain. Sources were T cells, B-cell-depleted T cells, or PBMCs; the material itself was cDNA or gDNA.

Authors' analysis steps: From reference gene primer amplification, estimates of nucleated cell counts were derived. Profiled with immunoSEQ multiplex PCR; TCRdb holds only in-frame clones, not every one. V, J and clone size derive from that table, while D and trimming were established from the DNA sequence. The table includes about 260,000 clones, around 86% detected once. The CDR3 sequence is 15 residues long. Germline CDR1 SGHKS, CDR2 YYEKEE (reference sequence). With V trimmed by 3 bases and J by 3 bases, 9 bases remained unmatched. The sequencing input was peripheral blood. The receptor was derived from a woman aged 55-69 years with COVID-19, enrolled during active disease. The J gene is TRBJ2-7, the V gene TRBV5-5; TRBD1 matches 7 bases. The CDR3 is CASSSNTGVLYEQYF. DNA for the CDR3: TGTGCCAGCAGCTCGAATACAGGGGTCCTCTACGAGCAGTACTTC.